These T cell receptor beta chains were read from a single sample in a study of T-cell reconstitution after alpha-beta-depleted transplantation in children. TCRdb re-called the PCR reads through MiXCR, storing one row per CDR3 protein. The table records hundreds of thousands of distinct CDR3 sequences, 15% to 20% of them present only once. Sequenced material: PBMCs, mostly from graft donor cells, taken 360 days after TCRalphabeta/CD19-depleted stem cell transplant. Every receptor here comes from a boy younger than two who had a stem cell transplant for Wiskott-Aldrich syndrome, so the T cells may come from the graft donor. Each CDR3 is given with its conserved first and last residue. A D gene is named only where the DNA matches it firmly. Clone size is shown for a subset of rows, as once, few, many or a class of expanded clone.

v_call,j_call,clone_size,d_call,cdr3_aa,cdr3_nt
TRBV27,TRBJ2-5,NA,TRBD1,CASSSTRTGGETQYF,TGTGCCAGCAGTTCGACTCGGACAGGTGGAGAGACCCAGTACTTC
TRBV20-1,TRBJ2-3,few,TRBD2,CSARAPPGLAGWADTQYF,TGCAGTGCTAGAGCTCCCCCCGGGCTAGCGGGGTGGGCAGATACGCAGTATTTT
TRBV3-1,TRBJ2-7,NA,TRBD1,CASSPWGQRYEQYF,TGTGCCAGCAGCCCTTGGGGACAGAGATACGAGCAGTACTTC
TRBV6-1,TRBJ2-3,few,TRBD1,CASSTGQVYTDTQYF,TGTGCCAGCAGTACCGGACAGGTCTACACAGATACGCAGTATTTT
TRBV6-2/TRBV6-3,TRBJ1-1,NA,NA,CASSSRGQGRAFF,TGTGCCAGCAGCTCCCGCGGTCAGGGTAGAGCTTTCTTT
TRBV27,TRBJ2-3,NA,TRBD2,CASSLEAGGKYF,TGTGCCAGCAGTTTAGAAGCGGGGGGAAAGTATTTT
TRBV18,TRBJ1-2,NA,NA,CASSHKTGYYGYTF,TGTGCCAGCTCACACAAGACAGGTTACTATGGCTACACCTTC
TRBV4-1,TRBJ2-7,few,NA,CASSPGPQGREQYF,TGCGCCAGCAGCCCTGGACCTCAAGGACGGGAGCAGTACTTC
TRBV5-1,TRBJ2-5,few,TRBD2,CASSSGTSGGATYQETQYF,TGCGCCAGCAGCTCCGGGACTAGCGGGGGGGCAACGTACCAAGAGACCCAGTACTTC
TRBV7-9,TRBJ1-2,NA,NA,CASTQLGRTAGYTF,TGTGCCAGCACCCAATTGGGTAGGACGGCTGGCTACACCTTC
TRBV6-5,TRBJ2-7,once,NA,CASSYSNVGPEQYF,TGTGCCAGCAGTTACTCGAACGTGGGCCCCGAGCAGTACTTC
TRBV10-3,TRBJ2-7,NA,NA,CAISKGEPPYEQYF,TGTGCGATCAGTAAGGGGGAGCCACCCTACGAGCAGTACTTC
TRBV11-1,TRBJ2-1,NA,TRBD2,CASSLALMAVPSGRPNEQFF,TGTGCCAGCAGCTTAGCGCTAATGGCTGTTCCGAGCGGGAGGCCCAATGAGCAGTTCTTC
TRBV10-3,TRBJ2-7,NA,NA,CAISELVEQYF,TGTGCCATCAGTGAATTAGTCGAGCAGTACTTC
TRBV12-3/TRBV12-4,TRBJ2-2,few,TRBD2,CASSQGLAGTGELFF,TGTGCCAGCAGCCAAGGACTAGCGGGCACCGGGGAGCTGTTTTTT
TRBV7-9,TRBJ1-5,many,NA,CASSQPGEGQPQHF,TGTGCCAGCAGTCAACCAGGGGAGGGCCAGCCCCAGCATTTT
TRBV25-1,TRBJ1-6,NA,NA,CASSAGSPLHF,TGTGCCAGCAGTGCTGGGTCACCCCTCCACTTT
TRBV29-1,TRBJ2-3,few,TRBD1,CSVLWDRVGDTQYF,TGCAGCGTTCTATGGGACAGGGTTGGAGATACGCAGTATTTT
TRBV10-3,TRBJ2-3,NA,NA,CAISEEALIPDTQYF,TGTGCCATCAGTGAGGAAGCGCTAATACCAGATACGCAGTATTTT
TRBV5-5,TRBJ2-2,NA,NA,CASSQGPGTGELFF,TGTGCCAGCAGTCAGGGCCCCGGGACCGGGGAGCTGTTTTTT
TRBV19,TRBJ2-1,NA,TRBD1,CASQFKAAAGGRGYNEQFF,TGTGCCAGTCAATTCAAGGCGGCGGCAGGGGGACGAGGCTACAATGAGCAGTTCTTC
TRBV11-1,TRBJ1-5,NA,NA,CASSILVPLTWANQPQHF,TGTGCCAGCAGCATCCTAGTCCCTTTGACATGGGCCAATCAGCCCCAGCATTTT
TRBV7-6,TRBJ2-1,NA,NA,CASSLGDMSNEQFF,TGTGCCAGCAGCTTAGGGGACATGTCCAATGAGCAGTTCTTC
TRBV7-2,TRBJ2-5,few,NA,CASSFQRAGLNMYF,TGTGCCAGCAGCTTCCAGAGGGCGGGTCTCAATATGTACTTC
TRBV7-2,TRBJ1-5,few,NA,CASSLGTAYSNQPQHF,TGTGCCAGCAGCTTAGGGACAGCTTATAGCAATCAGCCCCAGCATTTT
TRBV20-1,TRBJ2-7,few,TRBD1,CSAWDRAYEQYF,TGCAGTGCCTGGGACAGAGCCTACGAGCAGTACTTC
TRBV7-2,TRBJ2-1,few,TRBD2,CASSLAAYPGLAGGGGFF,TGTGCCAGCAGCTTAGCGGCTTATCCGGGACTAGCGGGAGGGGGGGGGTTCTTC
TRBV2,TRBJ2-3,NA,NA,CASSTRAPASTDTQYF,TGTGCCAGCAGTACCCGGGCTCCGGCTAGCACAGATACGCAGTATTTT
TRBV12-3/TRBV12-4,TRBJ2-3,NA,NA,CASSPLLGRTATDTQYF,TGTGCCAGCAGTCCATTACTTGGTAGAACAGCCACAGATACGCAGTATTTT
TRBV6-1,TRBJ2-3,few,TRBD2,CASSRRVAGVFSTDTQYF,TGTGCCAGCAGTCGCCGGGTAGCGGGAGTGTTCAGCACAGATACGCAGTATTTT
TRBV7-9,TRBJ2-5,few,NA,CASSLVRKVLETQYF,TGTGCCAGCAGCTTAGTTCGCAAGGTTCTGGAGACCCAGTACTTC
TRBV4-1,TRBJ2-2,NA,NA,CASSQESAAVGELFF,TGCGCCAGCAGCCAAGAATCGGCTGCGGTCGGGGAGCTGTTTTTT
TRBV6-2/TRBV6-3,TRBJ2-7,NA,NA,CASSYSMPGSAYEQYF,TGTGCCAGCAGTTACTCGATGCCCGGGAGCGCCTACGAGCAGTACTTC
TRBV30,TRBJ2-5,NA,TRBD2,CASSRGGGAKETQYF,TGTGCCTCTTCACGGGGCGGGGGGGCCAAAGAGACCCAGTACTTC
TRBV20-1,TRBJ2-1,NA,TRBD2,CSAPPSGSGRSNEQFF,TGCAGTGCTCCCCCCAGCGGCAGCGGGAGATCCAATGAGCAGTTCTTC
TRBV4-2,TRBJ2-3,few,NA,CASSHVFDSRTDTQYF,TGTGCCAGCAGCCATGTTTTCGACAGTCGCACAGATACGCAGTATTTT
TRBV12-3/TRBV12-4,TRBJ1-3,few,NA,CASSWRAGNTIYF,TGTGCCAGCAGTTGGAGGGCTGGAAACACCATATATTTT
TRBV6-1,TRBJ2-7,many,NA,CASSPIDWSSYEQYF,TGTGCCAGCAGCCCTATTGACTGGAGCTCCTACGAGCAGTACTTC
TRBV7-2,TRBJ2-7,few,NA,CASSNGVYEQYF,TGTGCCAGCAGCAACGGTGTCTACGAGCAGTACTTC
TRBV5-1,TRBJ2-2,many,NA,CASSSPPGSAGTGELFF,TGCGCCAGCAGCTCGCCTCCAGGGTCTGCGGGGACCGGGGAGCTGTTTTTT
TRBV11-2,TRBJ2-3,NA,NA,CASSLGMGSHTDTQYF,TGTGCCAGCAGCTTAGGGATGGGGTCACACACAGATACGCAGTATTTT
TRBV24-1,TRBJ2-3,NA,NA,CATSPWGAGSTDTQYF,TGTGCCACCAGTCCCTGGGGCGCCGGGAGCACAGATACGCAGTATTTT
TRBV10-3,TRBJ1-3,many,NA,CAISESAPGLGNTIYF,TGTGCCATCAGTGAGTCCGCCCCCGGGCTAGGAAACACCATATATTTT
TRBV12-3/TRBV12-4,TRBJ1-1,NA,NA,CASSLAGENTEAFF,TGTGCCAGCAGTTTGGCAGGGGAGAACACTGAAGCTTTCTTT
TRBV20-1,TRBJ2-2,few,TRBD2,CSARGLAWAGELFF,TGCAGTGCTAGGGGACTAGCGTGGGCCGGGGAGCTGTTTTTT
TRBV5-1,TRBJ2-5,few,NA,CASGQGKETQYF,TGCGCCAGCGGGCAGGGGAAAGAGACCCAGTACTTC
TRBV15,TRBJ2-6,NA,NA,CATSRDRASGANVLTF,TGTGCCACCAGCAGAGATCGGGCCTCTGGGGCCAACGTCCTGACTTTC
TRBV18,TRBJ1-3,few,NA,CASSPRTANTIYF,TGTGCCAGCTCACCGAGGACAGCCAACACCATATATTTT
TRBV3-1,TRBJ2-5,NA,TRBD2,CASSHYSGGTHQETQYF,TGTGCCAGCAGCCACTATTCCGGGGGGACCCACCAAGAGACCCAGTACTTC
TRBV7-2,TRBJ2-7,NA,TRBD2,CASSLVSRGSSYEQYF,TGTGCCAGCAGCTTAGTCTCGCGGGGGAGCTCCTACGAGCAGTACTTC
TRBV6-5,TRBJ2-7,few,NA,CASSYYPWGEQYF,TGTGCCAGCAGTTATTACCCATGGGGGGAGCAGTACTTC
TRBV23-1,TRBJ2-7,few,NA,CASSQSNSGLTPSSYEQYF,TGCGCCAGCAGTCAATCGAACAGCGGGTTAACCCCCAGCTCCTACGAGCAGTACTTC
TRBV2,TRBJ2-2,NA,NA,CASRQTPTGELFF,TGTGCCAGCAGACAGACACCTACCGGGGAGCTGTTTTTT
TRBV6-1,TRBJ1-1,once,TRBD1,CASSLDRGLKNTEAFF,TGTGCCAGCAGTCTGGACAGGGGGCTGAAGAACACTGAAGCTTTCTTT
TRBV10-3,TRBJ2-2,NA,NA,CAIGVNQQTGELFF,TGTGCCATCGGCGTAAATCAGCAGACCGGGGAGCTGTTTTTT